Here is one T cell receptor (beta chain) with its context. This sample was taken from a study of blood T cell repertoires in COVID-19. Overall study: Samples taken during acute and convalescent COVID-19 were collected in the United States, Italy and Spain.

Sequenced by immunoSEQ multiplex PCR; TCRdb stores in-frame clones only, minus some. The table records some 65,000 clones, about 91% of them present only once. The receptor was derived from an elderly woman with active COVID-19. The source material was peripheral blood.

The CDR3 here is CASRRQGRDNEQFF. The CDR3 nucleotides read TGTGCCAGCAGACGACAGGGGAGGGACAATGAGCAGTTCTTC. The chain has TRBV3-1 (or the pseudogene TRBV3-2) and TRBJ2-1; D possibly corresponds to TRBD1 (8 bases). V lost 6 bases to trimming and J lost 5 bases, with 14 bases between them. This CDR3 is 14 amino acids long. Germline values: CDR1 LGHDT, CDR2 YNNKEL (reference sequence).